This T cell receptor beta chain is from a study of cytomegalovirus exposure and HLA in healthy donors. The overall study: Counted in an early data release were tens of millions of unique TCRs from HLA-typed donors.

This CDR3 has 13 amino acids. CDR1 is LGHNA, CDR2 YSLEER, per germline. The study, taken as a whole, reports: Association of a missense DCLRE1C variant with TCR beta V- and J-gene trimming was reported in a later analysis. In vitro data verified a few CMV-associated chains as specific for CMV antigens. It was about 150 TCR beta chains that were listed as cytomegalovirus-associated.

Comment on this clone: Its matching antigen is unknown.

The primer mix had 60 Vbeta and 13 Jbeta primers. Using immunoSEQ multiplex PCR, the repertoire was profiled, and TCRdb retains in-frame clones only, with some absent. This sample's table reports 65,000 to 95,000 clones. This chain joins TRBV4-3 and TRBJ2-5, with D unresolved. The J call may be faulty, since TRBJ2-7 better matches the DNA end. The sequence came from a woman aged 55-70 years in good health and CMV-seronegative. Sequenced material: PBMCs. The CDR3 loop is CASSQDQAYEQYF. The DNA for the CDR3 is TGCGCCAGCAGCCAAGACCAAGCCTACGAGCAGTACTTC.